Below are 2 T cell receptor beta chains sequenced from a single sample in a study of blood T cell repertoires in COVID-19. Assay: immunoSEQ multiplex PCR; the TCRdb copy retains only in-frame clones and omits some. Seen here are 250,000 to 300,000 clones, roughly 90% observed once, and the top ten hold about 2%. The sequencing sample was made of peripheral blood. The receptors were gathered from a woman between 45 and 65 years old who had recovered from COVID-19.

The V call is TRBV7-9, the J call TRBJ1-2; TRBD1 agrees at 9 bases. The V gene end was trimmed by 1 base and the J gene end by 8 bases; junction bases not matched to a gene: 5. The CDR3 is 14 residues long. Germline assignment: CDR1 SEHNR and CDR2 FQNEAQ (reference sequence). The CDR3 DNA is TGTGCCAGCAGCTTAGGGACAGGGGCTAGAGGCTACACCTTC. Translated: CASSLGTGARGYTF. Supplemented by reference TRBV7-9 and TRBJ1-2, the full variable domain reads DTGVSQNPRHKITKRGQNVTFRCDPISEHNRLYWYRQTLGQGPEFLTYFQNEAQLEKSRLLSDRFSAERPKGSFSTLEIQRTEQGDSAMYLCASSLGTGARGYTFGSGTRLTVV.

This clone was detected only a few times. The same CDR3 is also encoded by other DNA sequences in this sample. This chain uses TRBV5-1 with TRBJ2-7; 7 bases map to TRBD2. From germline, CDR1 is SGHRS and CDR2 YFSETQ. The CDR3 has 12 amino acids. Trimming at V came to 0 bases and at J to 6 bases, leaving 0 bases not matched to a gene. This CDR3 is CASSLGGGEQYF. CDR3 in DNA: TGCGCCAGCAGCTTGGGCGGGGGCGAGCAGTACTTC.